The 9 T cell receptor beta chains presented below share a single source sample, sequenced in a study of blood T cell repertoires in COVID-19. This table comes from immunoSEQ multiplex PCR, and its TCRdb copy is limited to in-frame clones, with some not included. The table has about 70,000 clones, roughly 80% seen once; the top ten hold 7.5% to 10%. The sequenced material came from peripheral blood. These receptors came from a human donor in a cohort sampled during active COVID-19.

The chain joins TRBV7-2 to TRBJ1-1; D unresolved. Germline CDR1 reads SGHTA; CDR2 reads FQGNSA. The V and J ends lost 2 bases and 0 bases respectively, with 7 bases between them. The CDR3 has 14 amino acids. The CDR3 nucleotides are TGTGCCAGCAGCTTATTGGGCCTGAACACTGAAGCTTTCTTT. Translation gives CASSLLGLNTEAFF.

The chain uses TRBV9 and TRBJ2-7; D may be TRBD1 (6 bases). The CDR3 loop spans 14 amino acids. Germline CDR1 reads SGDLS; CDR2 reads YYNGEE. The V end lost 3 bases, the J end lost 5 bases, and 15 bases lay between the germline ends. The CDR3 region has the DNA TGTGCCAGCAGCGCAGGGGACCGCCAGGACGAGCAGTACTTC. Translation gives CASSAGDRQDEQYF.

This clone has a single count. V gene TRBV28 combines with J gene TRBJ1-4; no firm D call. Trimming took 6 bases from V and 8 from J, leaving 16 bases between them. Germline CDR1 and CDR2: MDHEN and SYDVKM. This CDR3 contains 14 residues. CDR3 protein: CASRPPAGGEKLFF. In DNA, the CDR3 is TGTGCCAGCAGGCCCCCCGCGGGAGGGGAAAAACTGTTTTTT.

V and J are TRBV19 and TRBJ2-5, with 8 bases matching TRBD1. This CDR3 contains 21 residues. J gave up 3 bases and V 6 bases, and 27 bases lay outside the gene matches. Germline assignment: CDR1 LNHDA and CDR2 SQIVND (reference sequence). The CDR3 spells CASRLGQGRKNLTSKKETQYF. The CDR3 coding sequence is TGTGCCAGTAGACTAGGACAGGGCAGAAAAAATTTGACGAGCAAGAAAGAGACCCAGTACTTC.

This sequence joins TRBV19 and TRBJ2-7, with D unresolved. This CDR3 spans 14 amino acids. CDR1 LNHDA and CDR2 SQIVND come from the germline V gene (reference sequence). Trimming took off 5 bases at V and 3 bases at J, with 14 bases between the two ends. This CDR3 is CASSSATMLYEQYF. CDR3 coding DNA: TGTGCCAGTAGTTCGGCGACAATGCTCTACGAGCAGTACTTC.

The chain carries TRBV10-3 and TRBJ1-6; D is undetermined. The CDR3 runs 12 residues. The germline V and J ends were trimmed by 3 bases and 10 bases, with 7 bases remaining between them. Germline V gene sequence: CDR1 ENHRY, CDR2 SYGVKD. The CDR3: CAISDSGSPLHF. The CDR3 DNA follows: TGTGCCATCAGTGACTCAGGCTCACCCCTCCACTTT.

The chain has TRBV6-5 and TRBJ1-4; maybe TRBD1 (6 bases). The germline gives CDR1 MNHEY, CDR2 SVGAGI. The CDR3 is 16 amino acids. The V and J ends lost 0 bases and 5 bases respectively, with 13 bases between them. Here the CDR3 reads CASSYSWGPPNEKLFF. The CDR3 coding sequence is TGTGCCAGCAGTTACTCGTGGGGGCCTCCAAATGAAAAACTGTTTTTT.

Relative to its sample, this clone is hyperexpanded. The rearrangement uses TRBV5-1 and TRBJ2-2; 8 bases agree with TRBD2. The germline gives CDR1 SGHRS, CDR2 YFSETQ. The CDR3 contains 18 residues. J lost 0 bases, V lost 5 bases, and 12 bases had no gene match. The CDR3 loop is CASSKVAGLAANTGELFF. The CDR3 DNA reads TGCGCCAGCAGTAAGGTTGCAGGACTAGCCGCGAACACCGGGGAGCTGTTTTTT.

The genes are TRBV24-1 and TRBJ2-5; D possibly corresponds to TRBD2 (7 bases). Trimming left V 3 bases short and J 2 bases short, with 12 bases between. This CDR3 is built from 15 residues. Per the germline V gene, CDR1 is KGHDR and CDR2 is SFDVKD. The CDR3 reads CATSDRGRGQETQYF. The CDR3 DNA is TGTGCCACCAGTGATAGAGGGAGGGGGCAAGAGACCCAGTACTTC.